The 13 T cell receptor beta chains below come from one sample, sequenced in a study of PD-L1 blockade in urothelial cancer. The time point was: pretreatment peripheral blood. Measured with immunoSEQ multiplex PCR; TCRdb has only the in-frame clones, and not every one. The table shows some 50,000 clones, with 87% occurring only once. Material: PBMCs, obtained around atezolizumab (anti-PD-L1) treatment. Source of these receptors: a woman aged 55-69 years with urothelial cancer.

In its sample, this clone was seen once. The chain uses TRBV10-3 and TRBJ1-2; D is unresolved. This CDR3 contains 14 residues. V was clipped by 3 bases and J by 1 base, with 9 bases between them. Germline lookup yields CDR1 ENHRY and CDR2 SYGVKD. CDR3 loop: CAISDSGLNYGYTF. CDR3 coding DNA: TGTGCCATCAGTGACTCAGGACTTAACTATGGCTACACCTTC.

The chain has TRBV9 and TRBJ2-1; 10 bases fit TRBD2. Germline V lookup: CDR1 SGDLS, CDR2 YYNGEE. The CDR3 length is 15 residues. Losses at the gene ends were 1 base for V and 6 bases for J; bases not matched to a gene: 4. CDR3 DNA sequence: TGTGCCAGCAGCGTAAGAGCGGGAGGGGGCAATGAGCAGTTCTTC. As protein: CASSVRAGGGNEQFF.

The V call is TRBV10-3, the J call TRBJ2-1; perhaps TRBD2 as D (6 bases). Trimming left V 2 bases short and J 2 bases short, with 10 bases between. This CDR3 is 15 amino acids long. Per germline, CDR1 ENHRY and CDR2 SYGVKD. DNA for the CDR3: TGTGCCATCAGTGAGCTTCGGGAGACCTACAATGAGCAGTTCTTC. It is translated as CAISELRETYNEQFF.

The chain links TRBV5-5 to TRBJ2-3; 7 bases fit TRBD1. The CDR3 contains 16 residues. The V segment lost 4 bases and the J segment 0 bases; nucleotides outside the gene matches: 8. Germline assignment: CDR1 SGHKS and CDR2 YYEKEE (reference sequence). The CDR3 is CASSPGQTLSTDTQYF. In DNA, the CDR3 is TGTGCCAGCAGCCCGGGACAGACCCTTAGCACAGATACGCAGTATTTT.

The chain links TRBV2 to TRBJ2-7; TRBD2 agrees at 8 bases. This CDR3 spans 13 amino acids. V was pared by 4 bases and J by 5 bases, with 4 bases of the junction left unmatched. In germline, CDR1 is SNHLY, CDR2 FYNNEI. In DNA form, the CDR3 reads TGTGCCAGCAGTGCCAGCGGGAGCGACGAGCAGTACTTC. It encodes CASSASGSDEQYF. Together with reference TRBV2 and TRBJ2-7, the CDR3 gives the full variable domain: EPEVTQTPSHQVTQMGQEVILRCVPISNHLYFYWYRQILGQKVEFLVSFYNNEISEKSEIFDDQFSVERPDGSNFTLKIRSTKLEDSAMYFCASSASGSDEQYFGPGTRLTVT.

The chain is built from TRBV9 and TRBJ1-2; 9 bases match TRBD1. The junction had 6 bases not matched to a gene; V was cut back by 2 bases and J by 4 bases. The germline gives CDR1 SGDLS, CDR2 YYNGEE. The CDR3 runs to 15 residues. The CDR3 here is CASSVGQGGSYGYTF. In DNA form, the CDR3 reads TGTGCCAGCAGCGTGGGACAGGGAGGTTCCTATGGCTACACCTTC.

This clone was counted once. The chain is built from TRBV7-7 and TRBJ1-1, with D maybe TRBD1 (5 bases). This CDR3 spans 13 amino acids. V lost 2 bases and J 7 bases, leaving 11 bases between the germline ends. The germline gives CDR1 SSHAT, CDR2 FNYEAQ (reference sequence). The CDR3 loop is CASSLSRGSEAFF. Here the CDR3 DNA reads TGTGCCAGCAGCTTAAGTAGGGGCAGTGAAGCTTTCTTT.

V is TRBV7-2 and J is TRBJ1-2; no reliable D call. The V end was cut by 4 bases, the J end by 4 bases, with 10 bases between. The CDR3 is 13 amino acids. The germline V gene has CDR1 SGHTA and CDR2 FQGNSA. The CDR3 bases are TGTGCCAGCAGCTCCCCGCCGGGCTATGGCTACACCTTC. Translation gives CASSSPPGYGYTF.

The CDR3 spells CASTNSSPLHF. In DNA form, the CDR3 reads TGTGCCAGCACCAACAGCTCACCCCTCCACTTT. The chain is built from TRBV7-9 and TRBJ1-6; no clear D gene. Per the germline V gene, CDR1 is SEHNR and CDR2 is FQNEAQ (reference sequence). V lost 7 bases, J lost 10 bases, and 8 bases lay in between. The CDR3 length is 11 residues.

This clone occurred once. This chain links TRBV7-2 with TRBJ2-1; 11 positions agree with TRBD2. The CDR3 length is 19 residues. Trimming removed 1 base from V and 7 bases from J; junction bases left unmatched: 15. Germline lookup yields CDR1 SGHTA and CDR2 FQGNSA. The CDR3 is CASSLDGLAGGSLRNEQFF. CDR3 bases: TGTGCCAGCAGCTTAGATGGGCTAGCGGGAGGTTCCCTAAGGAATGAGCAGTTCTTC.

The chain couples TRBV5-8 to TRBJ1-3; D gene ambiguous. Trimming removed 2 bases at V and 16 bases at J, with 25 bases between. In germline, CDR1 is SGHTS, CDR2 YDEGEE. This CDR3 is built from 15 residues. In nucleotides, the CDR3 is TGTGCCAGCAGCTTTGGTGGTAGAGGCCCCGTTGATCGGTATTTT. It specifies CASSFGGRGPVDRYF.

CDR3 sequence: CASSPSTDTQYF. The CDR3 nucleotides read TGCGCCAGCAGCCCGAGCACAGATACGCAGTATTTT. The V call is TRBV5-1, the J call TRBJ2-3; D gene unclear. The ends were cut back, 4 bases at V and 0 bases at J, with 3 bases in the middle. Germline CDR1 reads SGHRS; CDR2 reads YFSETQ. This CDR3 has 12 residues.

The CDR3 DNA reads as TGTGCCAGCAGCCCCCCGGGGACCGGACAGGGGCCGGGTGAGACCTTC. Its translation: CASSPPGTGQGPGETF. J is TRBJ1-2 and V is TRBV5-6, with TRBD1 matching over 9 bases. CDR3 length equals 16 residues. CDR1 is SGHDT and CDR2 is YYEEEE in the germline V gene. V lost 4 bases, J lost 14 bases, and 21 bases stayed unmatched. The full variable domain, its missing parts supplied by reference TRBV5-6 and TRBJ1-2, is DAGVTQSPTHLIKTRGQQVTLRCSPKSGHDTVSWYQQALGQGPQFIFQYYEEEERQRGNFPDRFSGHQFPNYSSELNVNALLLGDSALYLCASSPPGTGQGPGETFGSGTRLTVV.